This TCR beta chain was obtained from a study of blood T cell repertoires in COVID-19. Study at large: The United States, Italy and Spain supplied acute and convalescent COVID-19 samples.

Authors' analysis steps: Estimation of nucleated cell counts relied on the amplification of reference gene primers. Using immunoSEQ multiplex PCR, the repertoire was profiled, and TCRdb retains in-frame clones only, with some absent. V and J calls and clone size are as listed in that table; D and trimming were resolved from the DNA. Of under 250,000 clones listed, about nine tenths are singletons. The germline V and J ends were trimmed by 3 bases and 2 bases, with 7 bases remaining between them. There are 13 residues in the CDR3. The V gene is TRBV12-3 or TRBV12-4, the J gene TRBJ1-2; D not resolved. The sample was peripheral blood. The source is a man aged 60-69 years who had recovered from COVID-19. In DNA, the CDR3 is TGTGCCAGCAGTTTCGACGGGAACTATGGCTACACCTTC. Protein: CASSFDGNYGYTF.